This TCR beta chain appears in the sequencing data of a study of T cell repertoires in cytomegalovirus infection. About this clonotype: Its matching antigen is unknown. A clone one base away is much larger, so this may be a read error.

Each CDR3 protein is one row after TCRdb ran MiXCR on the reads. The repertoire consists of about 920,000 distinct CDR3 sequences, with approximately 30% occurring once and the leading ten covering roughly 13%. Trimming cost V 1 base and J 5 bases; bases outside gene matches: 2. The CDR3 runs 15 residues. Germline V lookup: CDR1 PRHDT, CDR2 FYEKMQ (reference sequence). The chain is built from TRBV13 and TRBJ2-1, with 10 bases matching TRBD2. This specimen consisted of cultured CD8+ T cells from PBMCs, obtained from culture after CMV antigen stimulation. The clonotype was recovered from a human donor in good health (CMV status not recorded). Some clones in this sample may be carry-over from other donors' samples. This chain's CDR3 is CASSLASGGNNEQFF. The CDR3 bases are TGTGCCAGCAGCTTAGCTAGCGGGGGAAACAATGAGCAGTTCTTC. The whole variable domain, remainder taken from reference TRBV13 and TRBJ2-1, is AAGVIQSPRHLIKEKRETATLKCYPIPRHDTVYWYQQGPGQDPQFLISFYEKMQSDKGSIPDRFSAQQFSDYHSELNMSSLELGDSALYFCASSLASGGNNEQFFGPGTRLTVL.